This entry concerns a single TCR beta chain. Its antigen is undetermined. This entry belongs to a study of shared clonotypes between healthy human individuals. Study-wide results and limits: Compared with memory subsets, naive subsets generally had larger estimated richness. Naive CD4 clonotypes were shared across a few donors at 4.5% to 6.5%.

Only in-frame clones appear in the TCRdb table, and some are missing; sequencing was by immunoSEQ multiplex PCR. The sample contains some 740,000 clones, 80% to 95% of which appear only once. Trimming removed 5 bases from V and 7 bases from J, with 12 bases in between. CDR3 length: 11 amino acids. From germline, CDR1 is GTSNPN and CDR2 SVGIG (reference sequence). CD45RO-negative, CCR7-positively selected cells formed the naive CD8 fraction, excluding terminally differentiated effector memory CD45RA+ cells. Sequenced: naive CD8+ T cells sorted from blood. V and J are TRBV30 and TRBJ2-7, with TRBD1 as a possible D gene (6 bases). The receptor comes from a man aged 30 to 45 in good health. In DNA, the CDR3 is TGTGCCTGGCTAGGACAGTCTGAGCAGTACTTC. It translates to CAWLGQSEQYF.